These T cell receptor beta chains were read from a single sample in a study of blood T cell repertoires in COVID-19. Profiling relied on immunoSEQ multiplex PCR, and the TCRdb table lists in-frame clones only, not all of them. The repertoire holds approximately 290,000 clones, approximately 85% seen once, with 0.75% to 0.95% in the top ten. The sequencing sample was made of peripheral blood. Receptors originate from a human donor with COVID-19, enrolled during active disease. The donor label of this sample is uncertain. CDR3s include the opening cysteine and the closing phenylalanine or tryptophan. The order of the fields is J gene, D gene, V gene, CDR3 length, clone size, CDR3 DNA, CDR3 protein. The D gene is left open where the match is weak. For some rows the clone size is stated as once, few or many, or as a class when expanded; others skip it.

J: TRBJ1-1
D: NA
V: TRBV7-2
length: 13
size: NA
DNA: TGTGCCAGCAGCCAAGGGACATACACTGAAGCTTTCTTT
CDR3: CASSQGTYTEAFF

J: TRBJ2-5
D: NA
V: TRBV3-1/TRBV3-2
length: 14
size: NA
DNA: TGTGCCAGCAGCCTCGGAGTTCTTCAAGAGACCCAGTACTTC
CDR3: CASSLGVLQETQYF

J: TRBJ2-7
D: TRBD2
V: TRBV29-1
length: 15
size: NA
DNA: TGCAGCGCTAACAACGGACTAGCGGGATCCTACGAGCAGTACTTC
CDR3: CSANNGLAGSYEQYF

J: TRBJ2-2
D: TRBD1
V: TRBV7-3
length: 17
size: NA
DNA: TGTGCCAGCAGCCCCTCCGGGAACAGGGGTCGGGCCGGGGAGCTGTTTTTT
CDR3: CASSPSGNRGRAGELFF

J: TRBJ2-1
D: TRBD2
V: TRBV28
length: 17
size: NA
DNA: TGTGCCAGCAGTTTCTCCCCGGGACTAGCGGGGGTGGGTGAGCAGTTCTTC
CDR3: CASSFSPGLAGVGEQFF

J: TRBJ1-2
D: TRBD1
V: TRBV25-1
length: 16
size: NA
DNA: TGTGCCAGCAGTGACCGCCTCGGGACAGGGGTCTATGGCTACACCTTC
CDR3: CASSDRLGTGVYGYTF

J: TRBJ2-3
D: TRBD2
V: TRBV9
length: 16
size: NA
DNA: TGTGCCAGCAGCACTAGCGGGAGGTTCGGGACAGATACGCAGTATTTT
CDR3: CASSTSGRFGTDTQYF

J: TRBJ2-1
D: NA
V: TRBV23-1
length: 16
size: NA
DNA: TGCGCCAGCAGTCAACGCATTAGGGGGAGCACAAATGAGCAGTTCTTC
CDR3: CASSQRIRGSTNEQFF

J: TRBJ2-4
D: TRBD1
V: TRBV28
length: 16
size: NA
DNA: TGTGCCAGCAGTTTAAACTCCCAGGGGGCTATAAACATTCAGTACTTC
CDR3: CASSLNSQGAINIQYF

J: TRBJ1-1
D: NA
V: TRBV11-2
length: 13
size: NA
DNA: TGTGCCAGCAGCTTGGGGCGGAACACTGAAGCTTTCTTT
CDR3: CASSLGRNTEAFF

J: TRBJ2-3
D: TRBD2
V: TRBV7-9
length: 13
size: NA
DNA: TGTGCCAGCAGCCCCGGGCGGGAGGATACGCAGTATTTT
CDR3: CASSPGREDTQYF

J: TRBJ2-1
D: TRBD2
V: TRBV6-6
length: 16
size: NA
DNA: TGTGCCAGCAGTCGCCCGACTAGCGGGAGTACGGCTGAGCAGTTCTTC
CDR3: CASSRPTSGSTAEQFF

J: TRBJ1-5
D: NA
V: TRBV5-6
length: 13
size: NA
DNA: TGTGCCAGCAGCTTGGGCAGGGATCAGCCCCAGCATTTT
CDR3: CASSLGRDQPQHF

J: TRBJ1-4
D: TRBD1
V: TRBV5-6
length: 16
size: NA
DNA: TGTGCCAGCAGCTTGACAGGCGCAGGGGGTTTTGAAAAACTGTTTTTT
CDR3: CASSLTGAGGFEKLFF

J: TRBJ1-2
D: NA
V: TRBV25-1
length: 14
size: NA
DNA: TGTGCCAGCAGTGAATATGGGGCAGGGGCGGGCTACACCTTC
CDR3: CASSEYGAGAGYTF

J: TRBJ2-7
D: NA
V: TRBV18
length: 15
size: NA
DNA: TGTGCCAGCTCACCACTAGGGGCCCAAACCTACGAGCAGTACTTC
CDR3: CASSPLGAQTYEQYF

J: TRBJ1-4
D: NA
V: TRBV5-6
length: 16
size: NA
DNA: TGTGCCAGCAGCTTGCCCGACAGCCCCAGGGATGAAAAACTGTTTTTT
CDR3: CASSLPDSPRDEKLFF

J: TRBJ2-5
D: NA
V: TRBV7-2
length: 14
size: NA
DNA: TGTGCCAGCAGCCCAAATAGTGTACAAGAGACCCAGTACTTC
CDR3: CASSPNSVQETQYF

J: TRBJ1-6
D: NA
V: TRBV9
length: 15
size: NA
DNA: TGTGCCAGCAGCGGAGCGAGGGGGAGAAATTCACCCCTCCACTTT
CDR3: CASSGARGRNSPLHF

J: TRBJ2-1
D: NA
V: TRBV9
length: 15
size: NA
DNA: TGTGCCAGCAGCGAGTCGGGGGAGAGCTACAATGAGCAGTTCTTC
CDR3: CASSESGESYNEQFF

J: TRBJ2-7
D: TRBD1
V: TRBV18
length: 15
size: NA
DNA: TGTGCCAGCTCACCCAGGACAGGGCGGACGGACGAGCAGTACTTC
CDR3: CASSPRTGRTDEQYF

J: TRBJ1-1
D: NA
V: TRBV12-5
length: 12
size: NA
DNA: TGTGCTAGTGGTTTTGGGAGAACTGAAGCTTTCTTT
CDR3: CASGFGRTEAFF

J: TRBJ1-5
D: TRBD1
V: TRBV2
length: 14
size: once
DNA: TGTGCCAGCAGCGCCGACAGGGAAGGGCAGCCCCAGCATTTT
CDR3: CASSADREGQPQHF

J: TRBJ1-5
D: TRBD1
V: TRBV27
length: 14
size: once
DNA: TGTGCCAGCAGCGGGACAGCCCATAATCAGCCCCAGCATTTT
CDR3: CASSGTAHNQPQHF

J: TRBJ1-4
D: NA
V: TRBV6-4
length: 14
size: NA
DNA: TGTGCCAGACCCCAAGAGGGAGGGTATGAAAAACTGTTTTTT
CDR3: CARPQEGGYEKLFF

J: TRBJ2-1
D: TRBD2
V: TRBV27
length: 15
size: NA
DNA: TGTGCCAGCACCAAACGACGCGGGAGTTACAATGAGCAGTTCTTC
CDR3: CASTKRRGSYNEQFF

J: TRBJ2-1
D: NA
V: TRBV18
length: 14
size: NA
DNA: TGTGCCAGCTCACCACCGTGGGGGGTAAGTGAGCAGTTCTTC
CDR3: CASSPPWGVSEQFF

J: TRBJ1-5
D: NA
V: TRBV3-1/TRBV3-2
length: 13
size: NA
DNA: TGTGCCAGCAGCCAAGATGTGAGACAGCCCCAGCATTTT
CDR3: CASSQDVRQPQHF

J: TRBJ2-3
D: TRBD2
V: TRBV7-2
length: 17
size: once
DNA: TGTGCCAGCAGCCTTCGACTAGCGGGAGGGCCCGGCGATACGCAGTATTTT
CDR3: CASSLRLAGGPGDTQYF

J: TRBJ2-7
D: TRBD2
V: TRBV6-2/TRBV6-3
length: 17
size: NA
DNA: TGTGCCAGCAGTTACCCTACTAGCGGGAGGACCGCCTACGAGCAGTACTTC
CDR3: CASSYPTSGRTAYEQYF

J: TRBJ1-2
D: TRBD1
V: TRBV30
length: 12
size: NA
DNA: TGTGCCTGGACAACGACAGGGCCTGGCTACACCTTC
CDR3: CAWTTTGPGYTF

J: TRBJ1-3
D: NA
V: TRBV28
length: 16
size: NA
DNA: TGTGCCAGCAGTTGGGGGGATTCGGGTATGGGAAACACCATATATTTT
CDR3: CASSWGDSGMGNTIYF

J: TRBJ2-1
D: NA
V: TRBV18
length: 14
size: NA
DNA: TGTGCCAGCTCACCAAGGGGACTCATCGTCGAGCAGTTCTTC
CDR3: CASSPRGLIVEQFF

J: TRBJ2-1
D: TRBD2
V: TRBV6-4
length: 13
size: once
DNA: TGTGCCAGCAGTGACTCGGGAGGGTATGAGCAGTTCTTC
CDR3: CASSDSGGYEQFF

J: TRBJ2-6
D: NA
V: TRBV9
length: 16
size: NA
DNA: TGTGCCAGCAGCGTAGAAGCAGGGATAGGGGCCAACGTCCTGACTTTC
CDR3: CASSVEAGIGANVLTF

J: TRBJ2-1
D: TRBD2
V: TRBV9
length: 14
size: NA
DNA: TGTGCCAGCAGCGCCGGTGTAGCGGGAAATGAGCAGTTCTTC
CDR3: CASSAGVAGNEQFF

J: TRBJ2-3
D: NA
V: TRBV5-5
length: 15
size: NA
DNA: TGTGCCAGCAGCTTGCTTGCGGAGGGATCAGATACGCAGTATTTT
CDR3: CASSLLAEGSDTQYF

J: TRBJ2-7
D: TRBD2
V: TRBV28
length: 15
size: NA
DNA: TGTGCCAGCACCCCTACTAGCGGGAGGGTCGTCGGGCAGTACTTC
CDR3: CASTPTSGRVVGQYF

J: TRBJ2-2
D: TRBD2
V: TRBV30
length: 21
size: NA
DNA: TGTGCCTGGAGTGTACGCCGGGACTATTCTAGCGGGAGTCCGAGGGGCGGGGAGCTGTTTTTT
CDR3: CAWSVRRDYSSGSPRGGELFF

J: TRBJ1-2
D: NA
V: TRBV7-9
length: 16
size: NA
DNA: TGTGCCAGCAGCTTAGCCTCCGGGACACCTAACTATGGCTACACCTTC
CDR3: CASSLASGTPNYGYTF

J: TRBJ2-3
D: NA
V: TRBV15
length: 17
size: NA
DNA: TGTGCCACCAGCAGAGATTGGGGGGACGGGAACACAGATACGCAGTATTTT
CDR3: CATSRDWGDGNTDTQYF

J: TRBJ1-6
D: NA
V: TRBV7-8
length: 19
size: NA
DNA: TGTGCCAGCAGCTCGAAGAGAACGGGGGGGGAAGCGGATAATTCACCCCTCCACTTT
CDR3: CASSSKRTGGEADNSPLHF

J: TRBJ2-2
D: NA
V: TRBV10-3
length: 16
size: few
DNA: TGTGCCATCAGTGAGTCGGGCGGGTCCGCCACCGGGGAGCTGTTTTTT
CDR3: CAISESGGSATGELFF

J: TRBJ1-4
D: NA
V: TRBV28
length: 15
size: NA
DNA: TGTGCCAGCGCACCCGGGGGGTTGGCTAATGAAAAACTGTTTTTT
CDR3: CASAPGGLANEKLFF

J: TRBJ1-4
D: NA
V: TRBV7-7
length: 15
size: once
DNA: TGTGCTAGCAGCCCTACGGGGGGAAGGGATGAAAAACTGTTTTTT
CDR3: CASSPTGGRDEKLFF

J: TRBJ1-4
D: NA
V: TRBV20-1
length: 13
size: once
DNA: TGCAGTGCTAGTGGAGGGGGTAATGAAAAACTGTTTTTT
CDR3: CSASGGGNEKLFF

J: TRBJ2-1
D: TRBD2
V: TRBV30
length: 15
size: many
DNA: TGTGCCTGGAGCGCCGACGGACTAGCCCACAATGAGCAGTTCTTC
CDR3: CAWSADGLAHNEQFF

J: TRBJ1-2
D: NA
V: TRBV29-1
length: 14
size: NA
DNA: TGCAGCGTTGAACGGGAAGGAGGGAGAGGAGGCTACACCTTC
CDR3: CSVEREGGRGGYTF

J: TRBJ2-7
D: TRBD1
V: TRBV10-3
length: 14
size: NA
DNA: TGTGCCATCAGTGGGACAGGGAGCTCCTACGAGCAGTACTTC
CDR3: CAISGTGSSYEQYF

J: TRBJ2-1
D: NA
V: TRBV30
length: 13
size: NA
DNA: TGTGCCAGACGGAGGAGAGGGTACAATGAGCAGTTCTTC
CDR3: CARRRRGYNEQFF

J: TRBJ1-2
D: NA
V: TRBV23-1
length: 18
size: NA
DNA: TGCGCCAGCAGTCTTCTTATTTCCGGTCGCGGGGTTTGCTATGGCTACACCTTC
CDR3: CASSLLISGRGVCYGYTF

J: TRBJ1-5
D: NA
V: TRBV28
length: 13
size: NA
DNA: TGTGCCAGCAGGGCCATAGGGGATCAGCCCCAGCATTTT
CDR3: CASRAIGDQPQHF

J: TRBJ1-2
D: NA
V: TRBV7-2
length: 12
size: few
DNA: TGTGCCAGCAGCTTAGGTGGACTCGACTACACCTTC
CDR3: CASSLGGLDYTF

J: TRBJ1-5
D: TRBD1
V: TRBV3-1/TRBV3-2
length: 14
size: NA
DNA: TGTGCCAGCAGCTCCGGACAGGGAGGTCAGCCCCAGCATTTT
CDR3: CASSSGQGGQPQHF

J: TRBJ1-5
D: NA
V: TRBV28
length: 13
size: NA
DNA: TGTGCCAGCCGGGGGGAAATACCCCAGCCCCAGCATTTT
CDR3: CASRGEIPQPQHF